Listed here are 30 T cell receptor beta chains from one sample, sequenced in a study of beta chain features in type 1 diabetes. The sequenced template was cDNA made from the entire isolated RNA. Method: immunoSEQ multiplex PCR; TCRdb's copy keeps in-frame clones and lacks some. The sample holds 150,000 or so clones; 9% to 10% are singletons and the top ten take approximately 0.65%. The sequencing input was central memory CD4+ T cells from blood. These receptors all stem from a woman in her forties in good health.

The V gene is TRBV11-2, the J gene TRBJ2-1; D remains unclear. Germline lookup yields CDR1 SGHAT and CDR2 FQNNGV. The germline V and J ends were trimmed by 1 base and 4 bases, with 5 bases remaining between them. The CDR3 has 13 residues. This CDR3 reads CASSLALYNEQFF. The CDR3 bases are TGTGCCAGCAGCTTAGCCCTTTACAATGAGCAGTTCTTC.

This clone came up many times. This rearrangement joins TRBV7-9 to TRBJ2-3, with 12 bases matching TRBD2. V shed 6 bases and J 2 bases; nucleotides not matched to a gene: 6. The CDR3 spans 16 residues. Germline V gene data show CDR1 as SEHNR and CDR2 as FQNEAQ (reference sequence). The CDR3 reads CASSPTSGGSTDTQYF. The CDR3 region has the DNA TGTGCCAGCAGTCCGACTAGCGGGGGATCCACAGATACGCAGTATTTT. Using reference TRBV7-9 and TRBJ2-3 for the parts outside the CDR3, the full variable domain is DTGVSQNPRHKITKRGQNVTFRCDPISEHNRLYWYRQTLGQGPEFLTYFQNEAQLEKSRLLSDRFSAERPKGSFSTLEIQRTEQGDSAMYLCASSPTSGGSTDTQYFGPGTRLTVL.

This clone was seen only a few times. The V call is TRBV11-2, the J call TRBJ1-2, with D uncertain. Germline CDR1 reads SGHAT; CDR2 reads FQNNGV. V lost 0 bases and J 5 bases, leaving 13 bases between the germline ends. This CDR3 is 15 amino acids long. DNA for the CDR3: TGTGCCAGCAGCTTAGATTTCCCAAGAGGTTATGGCTACACCTTC. It translates to CASSLDFPRGYGYTF.

This clone has a handful of counts. The rearrangement uses TRBV5-1 and TRBJ1-4; no firm D call. Germline CDR1 is SGHRS and CDR2 is YFSETQ. V was pared by 0 bases and J by 7 bases, with 10 bases between. The CDR3 is 14 residues long. For the CDR3, the DNA is TGCGCCAGCAGCTTGGGTGTGTCGGGTGAAAAACTGTTTTTT. As protein: CASSLGVSGEKLFF.

This clone was found a few times. The CDR3 protein is CASQLSGGAFPNEQFF. As DNA, the CDR3 is TGCGCCAGCCAACTTAGCGGGGGGGCGTTCCCGAATGAGCAGTTCTTC. The rearrangement uses TRBV5-1 and TRBJ2-1; 11 nucleotides line up with TRBD2. There are 16 residues in the CDR3. The J segment lost 7 bases and the V segment lost 7 bases, leaving 13 bases of the junction unmatched. Germline CDR1 SGHRS, CDR2 YFSETQ.

This clone was detected a few times. V usage is TRBV11-2 and J usage is TRBJ2-7, with TRBD2 matching 7 bases. The junction had 6 bases not matched to a gene; V was cut back by 1 base and J by 0 bases. Looked up from germline, CDR1 is SGHAT and CDR2 is FQNNGV. CDR3 length: 16 amino acids. The CDR3 region has the DNA TGTGCCAGCAGCTTAGTGGGGGACTACGACTCCTACGAGCAGTACTTC. Its translation: CASSLVGDYDSYEQYF.

The chain carries TRBV19 and TRBJ2-1, with 7 positions matching TRBD2. Germline CDR1 LNHDA, CDR2 SQIVND (reference sequence). V trimming: 1 base; J trimming: 9 bases; junction bases outside the gene matches: 15. This CDR3 is 17 amino acids long. The CDR3 region is CASSIAPEAGSSGEQFF. In nucleotides, the CDR3 is TGTGCCAGTAGTATAGCCCCAGAAGCGGGGTCTAGTGGTGAGCAGTTCTTC.

This clone was recorded a few times. The chain combines TRBV4-1 with TRBJ2-3; D is possibly TRBD2 (6 bases). CDR1 is MGHRA and CDR2 is YSYEKL in the germline V gene. V was pared by 3 bases and J by 0 bases, with 10 bases between. The CDR3 is 15 amino acids. DNA of the CDR3: TGCGCCAGCAGCCAGTCTAGCGCAAGCACAGATACGCAGTATTTT. Translated: CASSQSSASTDTQYF.

This clone was seen a handful of times. The chain employs TRBV5-1 and TRBJ2-4; possibly TRBD1 for D (6 bases). CDR3 length: 13 amino acids. V was trimmed by 4 bases and J by 7 bases, leaving 12 bases between them. CDR1 and CDR2 (germline): SGHRS, YFSETQ. The CDR3 spells CASSPVGQNIQYF. In DNA, the CDR3 is TGCGCCAGCAGCCCTGTAGGACAGAACATTCAGTACTTC.

This chain joins TRBV5-1 and TRBJ2-7; TRBD1 is a possible D gene (7 bases). In germline, CDR1 is SGHRS, CDR2 YFSETQ. The V gene lost 0 bases and the J gene lost 2 bases, with 12 bases spanning the gap. The CDR3 extends over 15 amino acids. CDR3 sequence (DNA): TGCGCCAGCAGCTTGGCTCAGGGGGGTCCCTACGAGCAGTACTTC. Amino acids: CASSLAQGGPYEQYF.

This rearrangement joins TRBV7-9 to TRBJ2-7, with D possibly matching TRBD1 (5 bases). Trimming took off 1 base at V and 5 bases at J, with 15 bases between the two ends. The CDR3 sequence is 15 residues long. Germline V lookup: CDR1 SEHNR, CDR2 FQNEAQ (reference sequence). CDR3 sequence: CASSLGGPIGDEQYF. The CDR3 DNA reads as TGTGCCAGCAGCTTAGGGGGCCCCATTGGAGACGAGCAGTACTTC.

The chain links TRBV5-1 to TRBJ2-1; TRBD1 aligns across 7 bases. The CDR3 consists of 16 residues. Germline trimming cut 0 bases from V and 0 bases from J; bases unmatched to any gene: 3. Germline-derived CDR1 and CDR2 are SGHRS and YFSETQ. The CDR3 DNA sequence: TGCGCCAGCAGCTTGGTGGGACAGAGCTCCTACAATGAGCAGTTCTTC. As protein: CASSLVGQSSYNEQFF.

J is TRBJ2-1 and V is TRBV5-4; possible D gene TRBD2, 5 bases. Germline assignment: CDR1 SGHNT and CDR2 YYREEE (reference sequence). CDR3 size: 16 residues. V lost 0 bases and J 12 bases, leaving 22 bases between the germline ends. Here the CDR3 DNA reads TGTGCCAGCAGCTTGGTGGCCCGCGGGCCCCTGGTCGGGCAGTTCTTC. This gives the protein CASSLVARGPLVGQFF. Full variable domain (rest looked up from reference TRBV5-4 and TRBJ2-1): ETGVTQSPTHLIKTRGQQVTLRCSSQSGHNTVSWYQQALGQGPQFIFQYYREEENGRGNFPPRFSGLQFPNYSSELNVNALELDDSALYLCASSLVARGPLVGQFFGPGTRLTVL.

The gene calls are TRBV10-2 and TRBJ1-2; the match to TRBD1 covers 11 bases. CDR3 length: 14 amino acids. From germline, CDR1 is WSHSY and CDR2 SAAADI. V trimming: 3 bases; J trimming: 10 bases; junction bases outside the gene matches: 7. DNA of the CDR3: TGCGCCAGCAGTGACCCGGGACAGGGGGAATACTACACCTTC. Amino acids: CASSDPGQGEYYTF.

This rearrangement joins TRBV7-2 to TRBJ2-5; tentatively, D is TRBD2 (5 bases). Trimming left V 2 bases short and J 5 bases short, with 15 bases between. Germline CDR1 is SGHTA and CDR2 is FQGNSA. CDR3 length: 15 residues. The CDR3 spells CASSLRTPRAETQYF. CDR3 nucleotides: TGTGCCAGCAGCTTAAGGACGCCGAGGGCGGAGACCCAGTACTTC.

The chain recombines TRBV18 with TRBJ1-2; 9 nucleotides align to TRBD1. The V segment lost 6 bases and the J segment 3 bases; nucleotides outside the gene matches: 8. There are 15 residues in the CDR3. Germline lookup yields CDR1 KGHSH and CDR2 LQKENI. In nucleotides, the CDR3 is TGTGCCAGCTCCTCATCACAGGGGGCGGACTATGGCTACACCTTC. It codes for CASSSSQGADYGYTF.

The gene calls are TRBV11-2 and TRBJ1-4; 8 bases match TRBD1. The CDR3 spans 13 residues. Germline V CDR1 and CDR2: SGHAT, FQNNGV. Unmatched junction bases numbered 6, after V lost 5 bases and J lost 10 bases. The DNA of the CDR3 is TGTGCCAGCAGCCCCCAGGACAGGGCAAAACTGTTTTTT. Translation: CASSPQDRAKLFF.

The J gene is TRBJ1-4, the V gene TRBV7-9; D might be TRBD1 (6 bases). This CDR3 has 17 residues. Trimming removed 5 bases from V and 0 bases from J, with 16 bases in between. The germline CDR1 and CDR2 sequences are SEHNR and FQNEAQ (reference sequence). The CDR3 sequence: CASSAPRRGATNEKLFF. In nucleotides, the CDR3 is TGTGCCAGCAGCGCGCCTCGCAGGGGTGCAACTAATGAAAAACTGTTTTTT.

This clone was seen many times. This chain links TRBV15 with TRBJ2-6; 7 nucleotides match TRBD1. Germline trimming cut 1 base from V and 0 bases from J; bases unmatched to any gene: 9. The germline CDR1 and CDR2 sequences are LNHNV and YYDKDF (reference sequence). The length of the CDR3 is 19 residues. The CDR3 DNA sequence: TGTGCCACCAGCAGAGGGAAGGGGGCGGAAGGCTCTGGGGCCAACGTCCTGACTTTC. Its translation: CATSRGKGAEGSGANVLTF.

The chain is built from TRBV5-4 and TRBJ2-5, with 9 bases that match TRBD2. Germline CDR1 SGHNT, CDR2 YYREEE (reference sequence). This CDR3 is 19 amino acids long. J was trimmed by 1 base and V by 2 bases; bases with no gene match: 15. CDR3 loop: CASSFGISGGRGIQETQYF. In DNA, the CDR3 is TGTGCCAGCAGCTTCGGGATTAGCGGGGGCCGAGGGATCCAAGAGACCCAGTACTTC.

This clone was seen a few times. V gene TRBV9 combines with J gene TRBJ2-7; D is undetermined. Per the germline V gene, CDR1 is SGDLS and CDR2 is YYNGEE. This CDR3 has 15 amino acids. Trimming stripped 0 bases from V and 5 bases from J, with 15 bases between. The CDR3 spells CASSVEAIAGHEQYF. The CDR3 DNA reads as TGTGCCAGCAGCGTAGAGGCAATCGCAGGTCACGAGCAGTACTTC.

V and J are TRBV5-1 and TRBJ2-1, with 8 bases fitting TRBD1. Unmatched junction bases numbered 9, after V lost 3 bases and J lost 7 bases. Germline V CDR1 and CDR2: SGHRS, YFSETQ. The CDR3 length is 15 residues. In nucleotides, the CDR3 is TGCGCCAGCAGCTCCCCGGGACAGGTCTTGAATGAGCAGTTCTTC. Translating gives CASSSPGQVLNEQFF.

This clone came up a few times. J is TRBJ2-5 and V is TRBV7-9, with a tentative D call TRBD1 (6 bases). Germline-derived CDR1 and CDR2 are SEHNR and FQNEAQ (reference sequence). The CDR3 loop spans 16 amino acids. Trimming took off 5 bases at V and 1 base at J, with 17 bases between the two ends. The CDR3 bases are TGTGCCAGCAGCGCCCACTACCGGGACATCCAAGAGACCCAGTACTTC. This encodes CASSAHYRDIQETQYF.

V gene TRBV7-8 combines with J gene TRBJ2-5; maybe TRBD1 (5 bases). This CDR3 has 11 residues. The V end lost 11 bases, the J end lost 3 bases, and 10 bases lay between the germline ends. Germline loops: CDR1 SGHVS, CDR2 FQNEAQ. In DNA form, the CDR3 reads TGTGCCGGGGCATCAGAAGAGACCCAGTACTTC. Amino acid sequence: CAGASEETQYF.

The V and J genes are TRBV6-5 and TRBJ2-7; 7 bases match TRBD1. Germline V gene sequence: CDR1 MNHEY, CDR2 SVGAGI. This CDR3 comprises 15 residues. With 5 bases clipped from V and 1 base from J, the junction kept 8 bases outside the gene matches. CDR3 amino acids: CASSGRTGTSYEQYF. In DNA form, the CDR3 reads TGTGCCAGCAGTGGTAGGACAGGAACTTCCTACGAGCAGTACTTC.

CDR3 residues: CASRLGEATEAFF. The CDR3 bases are TGTGCCAGCAGGCTGGGAGAGGCCACTGAAGCTTTCTTT. V is TRBV7-9 and J is TRBJ1-1, with D hard to call. The CDR3 extends over 13 amino acids. Deletions cut 6 bases from V and 4 bases from J, with 12 bases between. Germline CDR1 SEHNR, CDR2 FQNEAQ (reference sequence).

In its sample, this clone was seen many times. V gene TRBV9 combines with J gene TRBJ2-3; 12 bases fit TRBD2. The CDR3 sequence is 15 residues long. Germline V gene sequence: CDR1 SGDLS, CDR2 YYNGEE. With V trimmed by 3 bases and J by 1 base, 0 bases remained unmatched. The CDR3 nucleotides read TGTGCCAGCAGCGGGACTAGCGGGGGCACAGATACGCAGTATTTT. It is translated as CASSGTSGGTDTQYF.

This clone was recorded a few times. The junction does not match germline at one end; this may be a read error. This chain links TRBV12-5 with TRBJ2-2; a weak D match, TRBD2 (6 bases). Germline CDR1 reads LGHNT; CDR2 reads FRNRAP. This CDR3 is 13 amino acids long. The CDR3 protein is CASGLVVGGTAIF. CDR3 bases: TGTGCTAGTGGTTTGGTTGTTGGAGGGACGGCGATTTTT.

This chain links TRBV6-5 with TRBJ2-5, with TRBD1 matching over 8 bases. The germline V gene encodes CDR1 MNHEY and CDR2 SVGAGI. The CDR3 extends over 15 amino acids. With 6 bases clipped from V and 6 bases from J, the junction kept 12 bases outside the gene matches. This CDR3 is CASSHYQGQEQTQYF. In DNA form, the CDR3 reads TGTGCCAGCAGCCACTATCAGGGACAGGAGCAGACCCAGTACTTC.

This clone occurred a few times. This same CDR3 is encoded by further DNA sequences in the sample. This chain links TRBV6-1 with TRBJ2-3; 11 bases agree with TRBD2. This CDR3 is 15 amino acids long. J lost 3 bases, V lost 3 bases, and 2 bases had no gene match. Per germline, CDR1 MNHNS and CDR2 SASEGT. CDR3 residues: CASSDPSGGTDTQYF. The CDR3 DNA reads as TGTGCCAGCAGTGATCCTAGCGGGGGGACAGATACGCAGTATTTT.